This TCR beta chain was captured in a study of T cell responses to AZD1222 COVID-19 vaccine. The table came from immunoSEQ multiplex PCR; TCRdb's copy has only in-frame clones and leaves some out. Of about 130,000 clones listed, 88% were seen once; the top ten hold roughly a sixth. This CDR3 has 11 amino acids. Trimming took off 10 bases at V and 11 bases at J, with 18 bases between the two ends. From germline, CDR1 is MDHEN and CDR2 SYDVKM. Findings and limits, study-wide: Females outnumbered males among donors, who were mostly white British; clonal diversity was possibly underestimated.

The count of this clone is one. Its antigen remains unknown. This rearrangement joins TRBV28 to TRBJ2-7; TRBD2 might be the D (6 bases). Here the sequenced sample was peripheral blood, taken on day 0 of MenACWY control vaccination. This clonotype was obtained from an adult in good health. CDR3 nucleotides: TGTGCCACCAGAGGATTGGGCGGGGAGTACTTC. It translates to CATRGLGGEYF.